This TCR beta chain originates from a study of T cells in Graves' hyperthyroidism and ophthalmopathy. Study in general: At initial diagnosis, before any treatment had begun, peripheral blood was obtained.

Trimming cost V 4 bases and J 0 bases, with 6 bases left between them. This CDR3 spans 13 amino acids. Germline V gene lookup returns CDR1 ENHRY and CDR2 SYGVKD. Exclusion criteria comprised uncontrolled infection, other autoimmune disease, pregnancy or lactation. RNA transcripts served as the template for amplifying TCR beta CDR3 regions. During a first-round RT-PCR of the TCR CDR3, the HTBI primer set was used. TCRdb reprocessed the multiplex PCR reads with MiXCR, giving one entry per CDR3 protein. Of 550,000 to 850,000 distinct CDR3 sequences listed, 18% are singletons. This clonotype was picked up a small number of times.

Sequenced sample: blood. This clonotype originated in a woman aged 45-59 years with Graves' hyperthyroidism that later progressed to Graves' ophthalmopathy. The V call is TRBV10-3, the J call TRBJ1-2; weak D call: TRBD1 (5 bases). The CDR3 bases are TGTGCCATCAGTGCAGGGTCTAACTATGGCTACACCTTC. It codes for CAISAGSNYGYTF.